What follows are 6 T cell receptor beta chains derived from one specimen sequenced in a study of cytomegalovirus exposure and HLA in healthy donors. The PCR had 60 Vbeta and 13 Jbeta primers. Method: immunoSEQ multiplex PCR; TCRdb's copy keeps in-frame clones and lacks some. The table has just over 95,000 clones, less than 80% seen once. Sequencing was performed on PBMCs. These receptors were collected from a middle-aged woman in good health and CMV-seropositive.

The CDR3 nucleotides read TGTGCCAGCAACCTTGCGCTGCAAGAGACCCAGTACTTC. Its translation: CASNLALQETQYF. The chain employs TRBV28 and TRBJ2-5; D gene uncertain. Trimming shortened V by 7 bases and J by 2 bases, and 11 bases separated the two germline ends. The V gene's germline CDR1 is MDHEN and CDR2 SYDVKM. The CDR3 runs 13 residues.

CDR3 nucleotides: TGTGCCAGTGAGGACAGGGTCTATGGCTACACCTTC. Residues: CASEDRVYGYTF. The rearrangement joins TRBV6-5 to TRBJ1-2; 8 bases map to TRBD1. Germline trimming cut 9 bases from V and 4 bases from J; bases unmatched to any gene: 4. The germline gives CDR1 MNHEY, CDR2 SVGAGI. This CDR3 contains 12 residues.

This clone was counted only a few times. The chain has TRBV7-6 and TRBJ2-5; 9 nucleotides agree with TRBD2. This CDR3 contains 14 residues. Unmatched junction bases numbered 6, after V lost 5 bases and J lost 5 bases. The germline gives CDR1 SGHVS, CDR2 FNYEAQ. The CDR3 nucleotides are TGTGCCAGCAGCAGTATAGCGGGAGTTGAGACCCAGTACTTC. Protein sequence: CASSSIAGVETQYF.

The chain employs TRBV28 and TRBJ2-3; D is uncertain. This CDR3 contains 15 residues. Looked up from germline, CDR1 is MDHEN and CDR2 is SYDVKM. The V and J ends lost 4 bases and 2 bases respectively, with 13 bases between them. CDR3: CASSSAAEPTDTQYF. CDR3 nucleotides: TGTGCCAGCAGTTCCGCCGCGGAGCCCACAGATACGCAGTATTTT.

Here the CDR3 reads CASSEAAGMGQETQYF. As DNA, the CDR3 is TGTGCCAGCAGTGAAGCGGCAGGGATGGGCCAAGAGACCCAGTACTTC. The chain carries TRBV6-1 and TRBJ2-5, with D possibly TRBD1 on 5 matching bases. The V end lost 0 bases, the J end lost 1 base, and 12 bases lay between the germline ends. The CDR3 extends over 16 amino acids. Germline CDR1 reads MNHNS; CDR2 reads SASEGT.

This chain connects TRBV2 to TRBJ1-2; the D is unclear. The CDR3 length is 15 residues. Germline V gene data show CDR1 as SNHLY and CDR2 as FYNNEI. With 8 bases removed from V and 4 bases from J, the gap between germline ends came to 20 bases. The CDR3 spells CASLNPKPVGYGYTF. The CDR3 DNA reads TGTGCCAGCCTCAACCCGAAGCCGGTTGGCTATGGCTACACCTTC.